This T cell receptor beta chain was identified during a study of T cell responses to AZD1222 COVID-19 vaccine. In regard to this clone: As yet, its antigen is unknown.

Study-wide results and caveats: Variant regions that are unmutated are reportedly the target of nearly half of spike-specific TCRs.

Assay used: immunoSEQ multiplex PCR; TCRdb lists only in-frame clones, some missing. The sample contains roughly 97,000 clones, about 88% of which appear only once. The germline CDR1 and CDR2 sequences are SGHRS and YFSETQ. Trimming at V came to 4 bases and at J to 0 bases, leaving 9 bases not matched to a gene. The CDR3 consists of 16 residues. The rearrangement links TRBV5-1 to TRBJ1-1; 7 bases are shared with TRBD1. This sequence originates from an adult in good health. The specimen was peripheral blood, collected on day 0 of AZD1222 vaccination. The CDR3 DNA follows: TGCGCCAGCAGCCCGACGGACAGGAACATGAACACTGAAGCTTTCTTT. Its translation: CASSPTDRNMNTEAFF.